This T cell receptor (beta chain) was sequenced in a study of blood T cell repertoires in COVID-19. In the study overall: From T cells, B-cell-depleted T cells, or PBMCs came the material, which was cDNA or gDNA.

This CDR3 is built from 14 residues. Germline V gives CDR1 SGHRS, CDR2 YFSETQ. Trimming shortened V by 1 base and J by 1 base, and 8 bases separated the two germline ends. Here immunoSEQ multiplex PCR was the method, and the copy in TCRdb shows in-frame clones only, minus some. The sample lists about 140,000 clones, 65% to 80% occurring once. This TCR came from an older man with acute or convalescent COVID-19. The chain is built from TRBV5-1 and TRBJ1-1; D is unclear. Sequenced sample: peripheral blood. In nucleotides, the CDR3 is TGCGCCAGCAGCTTGTCAGTCGCGAACACTGAAGCTTTCTTT. As protein: CASSLSVANTEAFF.